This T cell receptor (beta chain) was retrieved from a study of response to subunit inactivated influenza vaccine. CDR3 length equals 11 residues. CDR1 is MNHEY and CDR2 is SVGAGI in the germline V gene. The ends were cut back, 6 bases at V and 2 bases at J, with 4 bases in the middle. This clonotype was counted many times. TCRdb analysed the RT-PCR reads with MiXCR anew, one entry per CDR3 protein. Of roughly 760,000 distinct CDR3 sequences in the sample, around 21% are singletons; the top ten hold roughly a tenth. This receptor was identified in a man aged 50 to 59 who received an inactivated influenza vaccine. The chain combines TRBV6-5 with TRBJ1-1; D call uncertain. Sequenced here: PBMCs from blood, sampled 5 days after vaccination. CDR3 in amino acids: CASRSNTEAFF. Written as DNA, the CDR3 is TGTGCCAGCAGATCTAACACTGAAGCTTTCTTT.